The 21 T cell receptor beta chains presented below share a single source sample, sequenced in a study of T-cell reconstitution after alpha-beta-depleted transplantation in children. TCRbeta library construction was performed incorporating unique molecular identifiers. TCRdb processed the PCR reads anew with MiXCR; each CDR3 protein has one entry. Of approximately 510,000 distinct CDR3 sequences in the sample, approximately 20% were seen once. The sequencing here drew on PBMCs from the stem cell graft donor, taken from the stem cell graft. The receptors derive from a human donor who donated a stem cell graft to a child with acute lymphoblastic leukemia.

There are a few counts of this clonotype. The V and J genes are TRBV12-3 or TRBV12-4 and TRBJ2-1, with D possibly being TRBD2 (5 bases). The CDR3 loop spans 12 amino acids. The V gene lost 3 bases and the J gene lost 9 bases, with 9 bases spanning the gap. CDR3 bases: TGTGCCAGCAGTTTCGTAGGGAGTGAGCAGTTCTTC. This translates into CASSFVGSEQFF.

This clonotype has at least ten counts. The chain has TRBV5-1 and TRBJ1-2, with TRBD1 matching 11 bases. This CDR3 has 15 amino acids. Trimming cost V 3 bases and J 4 bases; bases outside gene matches: 5. Germline CDR1 is SGHRS and CDR2 is YFSETQ. The CDR3 reads CASSSTGTGGYGYTF. DNA of the CDR3: TGCGCCAGCAGCTCCACCGGGACAGGGGGCTATGGCTACACCTTC.

V gene TRBV7-3 combines with J gene TRBJ2-1; TRBD2 matches at 9 bases. V gave up 5 bases and J gave up 9 bases; unmatched junction bases: 14. The CDR3 length is 16 residues. CDR1 is SGHTA, CDR2 FQGTGA, per germline. CDR3 sequence reads: CASSQRVVAGAGEQFF. The DNA of the CDR3 is TGTGCCAGCAGCCAAAGGGTGGTAGCGGGAGCCGGTGAGCAGTTCTTC.

This chain connects TRBV12-3 or TRBV12-4 to TRBJ2-2; unclear D gene. V was pared by 6 bases and J by 3 bases, with 5 bases between. The CDR3 totals 12 residues. The CDR3: CASRLHTGELFF. CDR3 in DNA: TGTGCCAGCAGACTGCACACCGGGGAGCTGTTTTTT.

This clonotype occurred a few times. The V and J genes are TRBV5-1 and TRBJ2-1; unclear D gene. The CDR3 runs 12 residues. The V gene lost 2 bases and the J gene lost 9 bases, with 9 bases spanning the gap. Germline V gene lookup returns CDR1 SGHRS and CDR2 YFSETQ. CDR3 bases: TGCGCCAGCAGCTTTCAAACGGGTGAGCAGTTCTTC. It yields the protein CASSFQTGEQFF.

Only a few counts were recorded for this clonotype. The chain couples TRBV6-5 to TRBJ1-1, with TRBD1 as a possible D gene (5 bases). Deletions cut 1 base from V and 0 bases from J, with 12 bases between. The CDR3 consists of 16 residues. The V gene's germline CDR1 is MNHEY and CDR2 SVGAGI. The CDR3 here is CASSYFLTGVNTEAFF. As DNA, the CDR3 is TGTGCCAGCAGTTACTTCTTAACGGGGGTGAACACTGAAGCTTTCTTT.

This clonotype was counted only a few times. The chain recombines TRBV16 with TRBJ2-7; D gene uncertain. The CDR3 has 13 amino acids. Trimming pared 1 base from V and 2 bases from J, leaving 6 bases between. CDR1 is KGHSY and CDR2 is FQNENV in the germline V gene. The CDR3 sequence: CASSQWQPYEQYF. The DNA of the CDR3 is TGTGCCAGCAGCCAATGGCAGCCCTACGAGCAGTACTTC.

This clonotype was detected only a few times. The chain carries TRBV9 and TRBJ1-2; a possible D gene is TRBD1 (6 bases). The V gene lost 3 bases and the J gene lost 3 bases, with 15 bases spanning the gap. This CDR3 spans 15 amino acids. Germline V gene lookup returns CDR1 SGDLS and CDR2 YYNGEE. CDR3 region: CASSAVTGSYYGYTF. The CDR3 DNA follows: TGTGCCAGCAGCGCCGTTACAGGGTCCTACTATGGCTACACCTTC.

The V call is TRBV12-3 or TRBV12-4, the J call TRBJ2-2; D is unclear. The CDR3 has 12 residues. V was cut by 6 bases and J by 3 bases, with 5 bases left in between. CDR3 bases: TGTGCCAGCAGGGTCCACACCGGGGAGCTGTTTTTT. This encodes CASRVHTGELFF.

The V and J genes are TRBV20-1 and TRBJ2-2, with 8 nucleotides matching TRBD2. The trim removed 6 bases at V and 3 bases at J, leaving 6 bases unmatched. In germline, CDR1 is DFQATT, CDR2 SNEGSKA (reference sequence). The CDR3 totals 14 residues. In nucleotides, the CDR3 is TGCAGTGCCCCCCGCGGGAGGCACACCGGGGAGCTGTTTTTT. This sequence encodes CSAPRGRHTGELFF.

The chain is built from TRBV20-1 and TRBJ1-2, with 10 bases lining up with TRBD1. Germline V lookup: CDR1 DFQATT, CDR2 SNEGSKA (reference sequence). V dropped 1 base and J dropped 7; count of bases not matched to a gene: 3. This CDR3 spans 13 amino acids. The DNA of the CDR3 is TGCAGTGCTAGAGGCCGGACAGGGGGTGGCTACACCTTC. It translates to CSARGRTGGGYTF.

The chain uses TRBV5-1 and TRBJ2-2, with a tentative D call TRBD2 (6 bases). V lost 1 base and J lost 4, with 20 bases in between. Germline V gene data show CDR1 as SGHRS and CDR2 as YFSETQ. This CDR3 region has 18 residues. CDR3 sequence: CASSLISGVPGVTGELFF. The CDR3 DNA reads as TGCGCCAGCAGCTTGATATCTGGCGTCCCGGGAGTCACCGGGGAGCTGTTTTTT.

Only a few counts were recorded for this clonotype. This chain uses TRBV4-1 with TRBJ1-2, with D tentatively TRBD1 (5 bases). CDR1 is MGHRA and CDR2 is YSYEKL in the germline V gene. The CDR3 loop spans 13 amino acids. V shed 6 bases and J shed 4 bases, with 12 bases lying between them. CDR3 sequence reads: CASRPTESYGYTF. CDR3 in DNA: TGCGCCAGCAGGCCGACAGAATCCTATGGCTACACCTTC.

The V gene is TRBV29-1, the J gene TRBJ2-5; maybe TRBD1 (6 bases). Trimming pared 1 base from V and 1 base from J, leaving 10 bases between. Germline values: CDR1 SQVTM, CDR2 ANQGSEA. The CDR3 is 14 residues long. The CDR3 loop reads CSVEGTGSQETQYF. The CDR3 DNA reads TGCAGCGTTGAAGGTACAGGGAGCCAAGAGACCCAGTACTTC.

A remark on this clonotype: Germline and junction disagree at one end, which may indicate a read error. V gene TRBV5-1 combines with J gene TRBJ2-1; D possibly corresponds to TRBD2 (6 bases). The CDR3 is 13 amino acids. Germline CDR1 SGHRS, CDR2 YFSETQ. CDR3 bases: TGCGCCATCAGCTTGGGGGGAATCAATGAGCAGTTCTTC. Translated, it gives CAISLGGINEQFF.

The chain has TRBV29-1 and TRBJ1-1, with D uncertain. CDR1 SQVTM and CDR2 ANQGSEA come from the germline V gene. This CDR3 region has 13 residues. With 4 bases removed from V and 2 bases from J, the gap between germline ends came to 11 bases. The CDR3 region is CSVGHSGNTEAFF. In nucleotides, the CDR3 is TGCAGCGTTGGACACAGCGGAAACACTGAAGCTTTCTTT.

This clonotype was seen a handful of times. This chain uses TRBV5-6 with TRBJ2-7, with D tentatively TRBD2 (5 bases). This CDR3 is built from 13 residues. Trimming removed 4 bases from V and 6 bases from J, with 14 bases in between. Germline V lookup: CDR1 SGHDT, CDR2 YYEEEE. This CDR3 is CASSHPTSREQYF. The DNA for the CDR3 is TGTGCCAGCAGCCATCCCACTAGTCGCGAGCAGTACTTC.

This clonotype was observed a handful of times. A read error may be the cause here, since a much bigger clone is one base away. CDR3 in amino acids: CASRRQETQYF. CDR3 DNA sequence: TGTGCCAGCAGGCGACAAGAGACCCAGTACTTC. The rearrangement joins TRBV27 to TRBJ2-5, with D uncertain. The CDR3 covers 11 residues. With 6 bases removed from V and 2 bases from J, the gap between germline ends came to 4 bases. The germline V gene encodes CDR1 MNHEY and CDR2 SMNVEV (reference sequence).

This clonotype came up a few times. The chain links TRBV30 to TRBJ2-2, with 8 nucleotides matching TRBD1. V trimming: 5 bases; J trimming: 1 base; junction bases outside the gene matches: 0. The germline V gene encodes CDR1 GTSNPN and CDR2 SVGIG (reference sequence). CDR3 length: 13 residues. CDR3 sequence (DNA): TGTGCCTGGGGACAGGGGAACACCGGGGAGCTGTTTTTT. It codes for CAWGQGNTGELFF.

V is TRBV3-1 and J is TRBJ2-1; D ambiguous. The CDR3 runs 15 residues. The V gene's germline CDR1 is LGHDT and CDR2 YNNKEL (reference sequence). Trimming cost V 0 bases and J 4 bases, with 10 bases left between them. The CDR3 loop reads CASSQDELQYNEQFF. CDR3 bases: TGTGCCAGCAGCCAAGATGAACTACAGTACAATGAGCAGTTCTTC.

The CDR3 DNA reads TGTGCCAGCAGACCGGCGGCGAACACCGGGGAGCTGTTTTTT. This encodes CASRPAANTGELFF. The chain joins TRBV14 to TRBJ2-2, with D unclear. The germline CDR1 and CDR2 sequences are SGHDN and FVKESK. Trimming took 6 bases from V and 0 from J, leaving 8 bases between them. CDR3 length: 14 amino acids.